The 17 T cell receptor beta chains below come from one sample, sequenced in a study of blood T cells in healthy people across ages. Through a sample-barcoded 5' primer and a J-beta primer mix, a second PCR was run for roughly 7 to 12 cycles. From the 5' RACE reads, TCRdb called clonotypes with MiXCR, one entry per CDR3 protein. The sample has 750,000 or so distinct CDR3 sequences; 25% are singletons. The sample was also linked to a second study, of T cells of mothers and their children.

The sample consisted of blood. These receptors were taken from a boy under 18 in good health.

The CDR3 protein is CSVVISRGEAKNIQYF. CDR3 nucleotides: TGCAGCGTTGTTATTTCCAGGGGGGAAGCCAAAAACATTCAGTACTTC. This rearrangement joins TRBV29-1 to TRBJ2-4; weak D call: TRBD1 (7 bases). V lost 4 bases to trimming and J lost 0 bases, with 16 bases between them. Germline V gives CDR1 SQVTM, CDR2 ANQGSEA. This CDR3 region has 16 residues.

The rearrangement joins TRBV6-5 to TRBJ2-1; 8 nucleotides agree with TRBD1. Germline trimming cut 5 bases from V and 9 bases from J; bases unmatched to any gene: 3. The CDR3 loop spans 12 amino acids. The germline gives CDR1 MNHEY, CDR2 SVGAGI. CDR3 in amino acids: CASSNRGTEQFF. In DNA form, the CDR3 reads TGTGCCAGCAGTAACAGGGGGACTGAGCAGTTCTTC.

The chain's CDR3 is CSASGQRETQYF. CDR3 sequence (DNA): TGCAGCGCCTCGGGACAACGGGAGACCCAGTACTTC. The V and J genes are TRBV29-1 and TRBJ2-5; a possible D gene is TRBD1 (6 bases). Germline V gene data show CDR1 as SQVTM and CDR2 as ANQGSEA. V was trimmed by 7 bases and J by 5 bases, leaving 14 bases between them. This CDR3 has 12 amino acids. The variable domain in full, with the rest retrieved from reference TRBV29-1 and TRBJ2-5, is SAVISQKPSRDICQRGTSLTIQCQVDSQVTMMFWYRQQPGQSLTLIATANQGSEATYESGFVIDKFPISRPNLTFSTLTVSNMSPEDSSIYLCSASGQRETQYFGPGTRLLVL.

This chain connects TRBV5-1 to TRBJ1-1; D ambiguous. The germline CDR1 and CDR2 sequences are SGHRS and YFSETQ. The CDR3 totals 15 residues. The V gene lost 0 bases and the J gene lost 4 bases, with 13 bases spanning the gap. The CDR3 coding sequence is TGCGCCAGCAGCTTGGTGGAGGGTTCGATCACTGAAGCTTTCTTT. The encoded protein is CASSLVEGSITEAFF.

The chain carries TRBV10-3 and TRBJ2-6, with D unclear. Trimming took 2 bases from V and 0 from J, leaving 17 bases between them. The CDR3 totals 19 residues. Germline V lookup: CDR1 ENHRY, CDR2 SYGVKD. The CDR3 sequence: CAISELGRRSSSGANVLTF. The CDR3 region has the DNA TGTGCCATCAGTGAGCTCGGACGTCGTTCGAGCTCTGGGGCCAACGTCCTGACTTTC.

The chain combines TRBV5-6 with TRBJ2-1, with D maybe TRBD1 (6 bases). Germline CDR1 reads SGHDT; CDR2 reads YYEEEE. This CDR3 has 16 residues. Trimming removed 1 base at V and 7 bases at J, with 18 bases between. Written as DNA, the CDR3 is TGTGCCAGCAGCTTGCCCCAATCCGGGACAAAGAATGAGCAGTTCTTC. This encodes CASSLPQSGTKNEQFF.

The gene calls are TRBV24-1 and TRBJ2-1, with 11 bases fitting TRBD2. Per the germline V gene, CDR1 is KGHDR and CDR2 is SFDVKD. The CDR3 runs to 17 residues. Trimming at V came to 4 bases and at J to 4 bases, leaving 8 bases not matched to a gene. The CDR3 spells CATSEGLLAGEYNEQFF. The CDR3 region has the DNA TGTGCCACCAGTGAGGGGTTACTAGCGGGAGAGTACAATGAGCAGTTCTTC.

The chain employs TRBV5-5 and TRBJ1-3, with 9 bases fitting TRBD1. CDR3 length equals 15 residues. V lost 3 bases and J lost 0; bases outside the gene matches: 1. Per germline, CDR1 SGHKS and CDR2 YYEKEE (reference sequence). As DNA, the CDR3 is TGTGCCAGCAGCTGGGACAGGGTCTCTGGAAACACCATATATTTT. This codes for CASSWDRVSGNTIYF.

This clonotype was seen a handful of times. This chain joins TRBV7-8 and TRBJ2-7; TRBD1 agrees at 8 bases. With 3 bases clipped from V and 5 bases from J, the junction kept 9 bases outside the gene matches. Germline assignment: CDR1 SGHVS and CDR2 FQNEAQ. CDR3 length equals 15 residues. As DNA, the CDR3 is TGTGCCAGCAGCTTCCGCCAGGGGACAGGCAACGAGCAGTACTTC. It is translated as CASSFRQGTGNEQYF.

The chain employs TRBV29-1 and TRBJ2-1, with 9 bases lining up with TRBD2. This CDR3 has 11 amino acids. Germline V gene data show CDR1 as SQVTM and CDR2 as ANQGSEA. V was pared by 4 bases and J by 13 bases, with 5 bases of the junction left unmatched. The CDR3: CSVGREGHQFF. In DNA, the CDR3 is TGCAGCGTTGGGCGGGAGGGCCATCAGTTCTTC.

The genes are TRBV7-3 and TRBJ2-1, with TRBD2 as a possible D gene (5 bases). Per the germline V gene, CDR1 is SGHTA and CDR2 is FQGTGA. V was clipped by 3 bases and J by 10 bases, with 13 bases between them. This CDR3 contains 13 residues. CDR3 region: CASSLVAEGEQFF. The CDR3 coding sequence is TGTGCCAGCAGCTTGGTGGCCGAGGGAGAGCAGTTCTTC.

The V and J genes are TRBV13 and TRBJ1-2; D is unresolved. The germline V gene encodes CDR1 PRHDT and CDR2 FYEKMQ (reference sequence). The CDR3 totals 14 residues. The ends were cut back, 5 bases at V and 7 bases at J, with 17 bases in the middle. Here the CDR3 reads CASSVRHDQAGYTF. CDR3 nucleotides: TGTGCCAGCAGCGTCCGACACGATCAGGCTGGCTACACCTTC.

The gene calls are TRBV7-9 and TRBJ2-7; D possibly corresponds to TRBD1 (6 bases). The germline gives CDR1 SEHNR, CDR2 FQNEAQ (reference sequence). CDR3 length: 15 residues. V was shortened by 0 bases and J by 7 bases, with 16 bases between the two germline ends. CDR3 residues: CASSLAISTGSEQYF. For the CDR3, the DNA is TGTGCCAGCAGCTTAGCGATCAGTACAGGGTCTGAGCAGTACTTC.

The chain carries TRBV29-1 and TRBJ2-1, with TRBD1 matching over 9 bases. The last part of the DNA fits TRBJ2-7 better; the J call may be wrong. Germline CDR1 and CDR2: SQVTM and ANQGSEA. CDR3 size: 16 residues. The CDR3 DNA reads as TGCAGCGTTACCTCAGAGGGGGGACAGGGTGCCTACGAGCAGTACTTC. Translation gives CSVTSEGGQGAYEQYF.

The rearrangement links TRBV2 to TRBJ2-5; D gene unclear. The CDR3 totals 12 residues. V lost 2 bases to trimming and J lost 3 bases, with 4 bases between them. CDR1 and CDR2 from the germline V gene are SNHLY and FYNNEI. The CDR3 loop reads CASSETKETQYF. The CDR3, as DNA: TGTGCCAGCAGTGAAACGAAAGAGACCCAGTACTTC.

This rearrangement joins TRBV3-1 to TRBJ2-5, with D hard to call. V lost 8 bases and J 2 bases, leaving 9 bases between the germline ends. CDR1 is LGHDT and CDR2 is YNNKEL in the germline V gene (reference sequence). The CDR3 contains 12 residues. This CDR3 is CASLGIQETQYF. CDR3 coding DNA: TGTGCCAGCCTCGGAATACAAGAGACCCAGTACTTC.

There are a few counts of this clonotype. The rearrangement joins TRBV6-2 or TRBV6-3 to TRBJ2-5; D may be TRBD1 (5 bases). The tail of the sequence fits TRBJ2-1 better, so the J call may be wrong. In germline, CDR1 is MNHEY, CDR2 SVGEGT. The CDR3 sequence is 13 residues long. CDR3 nucleotides: TGTGCCAGCAGTTACACGACAGTGAATGAGCAGTTCTTC. This translates into CASSYTTVNEQFF.